There are many counts of the clone carrying this TCR beta chain. Antigen: not known. The data belong to a study of response to subunit inactivated influenza vaccine. Study-wide results and limits: Authors suggested each seasonal influenza vaccination recruits few new T cells.

One entry per CDR3 protein, called by TCRdb with MiXCR from the RT-PCR reads. The repertoire holds more than 700,000 distinct CDR3 sequences, with 21% as singletons. The CDR3 consists of 14 residues. The V and J ends lost 6 bases and 0 bases respectively, with 11 bases between them. CDR1 is ENHRY and CDR2 is SYGVKD in the germline V gene. This receptor was taken from a man aged 45 to 65 who received an inactivated influenza vaccine. Specimen: PBMCs from blood, collected 5 to 6 days after vaccination. The chain carries TRBV10-3 and TRBJ1-1; D is undetermined. This chain's CDR3 is CAISQETMNTEAFF. The CDR3 DNA follows: TGTGCCATCAGCCAGGAGACGATGAACACTGAAGCTTTCTTT.